The next 17 T cell receptor beta chains were all read from a single sample in a study of T cell repertoires in cytomegalovirus infection (dated 2019 in TCRdb). Antigens of these TCRs are unknown. TCRdb lists the instrument as Illumina HiSeq 1500. The public reads were reanalyzed by TCRdb: fastp trimming at Q25, MiXCR alignment, in-frame beta chains only. Each CDR3 protein gets just one entry, which takes the most common genes and DNA from the rows behind it. The table for this sample lists around 100,000 distinct CDR3 sequences; under 50% of them were counted only once. 65% to 75% of the sample belongs to the ten largest clones. The treatment or condition label here, explained by the study, means: in vitro stimulation with specific CMV peptide epitopes to enrich CMV-specific T cells. Sequences were derived from CD8+ T cells from cultured PBMCs, sampled from culture after CMV antigen stimulation. Every receptor here comes from a human donor in good health (CMV status not recorded). Some clones in this sample may be carry-over from other donors' samples.

This chain joins TRBV5-6 and TRBJ2-2, with D unresolved. V shed 2 bases and J shed 2 bases, with 7 bases lying between them. CDR3 length: 14 residues. Germline V lookup: CDR1 SGHDT, CDR2 YYEEEE. The CDR3 here is CASSFDTNTGELFF. The CDR3 region has the DNA TGTGCCAGCAGCTTCGACACTAACACCGGGGAGCTGTTTTTT.

The gene calls are TRBV5-6 and TRBJ2-7; weak D call: TRBD1 (6 bases). Germline CDR1 and CDR2: SGHDT and YYEEEE. The CDR3 totals 13 residues. V was trimmed by 5 bases and J by 1 base, leaving 10 bases between them. Written as DNA, the CDR3 is TGTGCCAGCAGGTTCGGACAGTCCTACGAGCAGTACTTC. It encodes CASRFGQSYEQYF. The whole variable domain, filled in from reference TRBV5-6 and TRBJ2-7, reads DAGVTQSPTHLIKTRGQQVTLRCSPKSGHDTVSWYQQALGQGPQFIFQYYEEEERQRGNFPDRFSGHQFPNYSSELNVNALLLGDSALYLCASRFGQSYEQYFGPGTRLTVT.

This clonotype has more than one count but fewer than ten. The chain links TRBV11-2 to TRBJ2-5; 12 bases are shared with TRBD2. The length of the CDR3 is 15 residues. V was clipped by 3 bases and J by 3 bases; unmatched bases: 2. Germline V gene sequence: CDR1 SGHAT, CDR2 FQNNGV. CDR3 DNA: TGTGCCAGCAGCTTCCTAGCGGGGGGGAAAGAGACCCAGTACTTC. It is translated as CASSFLAGGKETQYF.

This clonotype was seen ten or more times. The chain employs TRBV28 and TRBJ2-5; TRBD1 agrees at 7 bases. V lost 5 bases to trimming and J lost 1 base; unmatched junction nucleotides: 1. Germline values: CDR1 MDHEN, CDR2 SYDVKM. This CDR3 spans 13 amino acids. The CDR3 here is CASSRTGQETQYF. CDR3 coding DNA: TGTGCCAGCAGTCGGACAGGCCAAGAGACCCAGTACTTC.

This rearrangement joins TRBV11-2 to TRBJ2-3; TRBD2 might be the D (5 bases). Germline-derived CDR1 and CDR2 are SGHAT and FQNNGV. There are 13 residues in the CDR3. Trimming stripped 5 bases from V and 4 bases from J, with 10 bases between. The CDR3 spells CASSLEGSDTQYF. The CDR3 bases are TGTGCCAGCAGCCTCGAGGGCTCAGATACGCAGTATTTT.

This clonotype was recorded at least ten times. This chain connects TRBV11-2 to TRBJ2-3; tentative D call: TRBD1 (6 bases). The germline V gene has CDR1 SGHAT and CDR2 FQNNGV. V lost 5 bases to trimming and J lost 5 bases, with 17 bases between them. The CDR3 spans 15 residues. The CDR3 spells CASSIPQGDKDTQYF. Written as DNA, the CDR3 is TGTGCCAGCAGCATCCCACAGGGAGACAAAGATACGCAGTATTTT.

Only a few counts were recorded for this clonotype. The chain employs TRBV7-8 and TRBJ2-1; D ambiguous. The CDR3 consists of 12 residues. V lost 0 bases and J 8 bases, leaving 5 bases between the germline ends. Germline values: CDR1 SGHVS, CDR2 FQNEAQ. CDR3 bases: TGTGCCAGCAGCTTAGCAAGCTATGAGCAGTTCTTC. Translating it yields CASSLASYEQFF.

This clonotype was observed many times. The chain combines TRBV11-2 with TRBJ2-7; a possible D gene is TRBD1 (8 bases). Germline V lookup: CDR1 SGHAT, CDR2 FQNNGV. The CDR3 sequence is 13 residues long. V lost 5 bases and J lost 5, with 13 bases in between. The CDR3 nucleotides read TGTGCCAGCAGCACAACAGGGGGGGACGAGCAGTACTTC. This gives the protein CASSTTGGDEQYF. Full variable domain (rest looked up from reference TRBV11-2 and TRBJ2-7): EAGVAQSPRYKIIEKRQSVAFWCNPISGHATLYWYQQILGQGPKLLIQFQNNGVVDDSQLPKDRFSAERLKGVDSTLKIQPAKLEDSAVYLCASSTTGGDEQYFGPGTRLTVT.

This clonotype occurred a few times. CDR3 in DNA: TGTGCCAGCAGCTCTCCAAATCAAGAGACCCAGTACTTC. This sequence encodes CASSSPNQETQYF. The chain joins TRBV7-4 to TRBJ2-5; D ambiguous. Germline CDR1 reads SGHVT; CDR2 reads SQSDAQ. V was pared by 4 bases and J by 2 bases, with 8 bases between. The CDR3 length is 13 residues.

The rearrangement joins TRBV4-2 to TRBJ2-2, with D possibly TRBD2 on 5 matching bases. CDR1 is LGHNA and CDR2 is YNFKEQ in the germline V gene. The CDR3 has 17 residues. Trimming left V 3 bases short and J 4 bases short, with 18 bases between. The CDR3 loop reads CASSHPEQLGVTGELFF. The CDR3 region has the DNA TGTGCCAGCAGCCATCCCGAACAGCTCGGGGTCACCGGGGAGCTGTTTTTT.

A few counts support this clonotype. The chain is built from TRBV4-1 and TRBJ2-7, with 7 bases that match TRBD2. Germline V gives CDR1 MGHRA, CDR2 YSYEKL. This CDR3 contains 14 residues. The ends lost 4 bases at V and 3 bases at J; junction bases unmatched: 6. CDR3 sequence: CASSRSGDFYEQYF. The DNA of the CDR3 is TGCGCCAGCAGCCGGAGCGGGGACTTCTACGAGCAGTACTTC.

At least ten counts were recorded for this clonotype. J is TRBJ2-3 and V is TRBV7-2; 8 nucleotides align to TRBD1. After removal of 6 bases from V and 1 base from J, the junction contained 3 bases not matched to a gene. Germline-derived CDR1 and CDR2 are SGHTA and FQGNSA. This CDR3 spans 14 amino acids. In DNA, the CDR3 is TGTGCCAGCAGTTTGACAGGGGGCACAGATACGCAGTATTTT. As protein: CASSLTGGTDTQYF.

This clonotype appeared many times. This sequence joins TRBV7-2 and TRBJ2-4; 8 nucleotides match TRBD2. Germline V gene sequence: CDR1 SGHTA, CDR2 FQGNSA. The V and J ends lost 1 base and 1 base, in that order; junction bases with no gene match: 6. The CDR3 consists of 17 residues. This chain's CDR3 is CASSLVASGSAKNIQYF. The CDR3 DNA reads TGTGCCAGCAGCTTAGTGGCTAGCGGGTCTGCCAAAAACATTCAGTACTTC.

A few counts support this clonotype. The rearrangement joins TRBV19 to TRBJ2-7, with D uncertain. Trimming took 0 bases from V and 3 from J, leaving 12 bases between them. Germline CDR1 LNHDA, CDR2 SQIVND (reference sequence). This CDR3 spans 15 amino acids. CDR3: CASSIDRASDYEQYF. DNA of the CDR3: TGTGCCAGTAGTATAGATCGGGCCAGTGACTACGAGCAGTACTTC.

The chain combines TRBV2 with TRBJ2-7, with TRBD1 identical over 10 bases. The CDR3 length is 15 residues. The germline CDR1 and CDR2 sequences are SNHLY and FYNNEI. With 8 bases clipped from V and 5 bases from J, the junction kept 12 bases outside the gene matches. CDR3 sequence reads: CASHPTGTGDNEQYF. CDR3 nucleotides: TGTGCCAGCCACCCGACCGGGACAGGGGACAACGAGCAGTACTTC.

The chain links TRBV7-6 to TRBJ2-1; D remains ambiguous. The CDR3 extends over 14 amino acids. V lost 3 bases to trimming and J lost 3 bases, with 9 bases between them. Germline CDR1 and CDR2: SGHVS and FNYEAQ. The CDR3 loop is CASSFISGYNEQFF. The CDR3 nucleotides are TGTGCCAGCAGCTTTATATCCGGCTACAATGAGCAGTTCTTC. The full variable domain, its missing parts supplied by reference TRBV7-6 and TRBJ2-1, is GAGVSQSPRYKVTKRGQDVALRCDPISGHVSLYWYRQALGQGPEFLTYFNYEAQQDKSGLPNDRFSAERPEGSISTLTIQRTEQRDSAMYRCASSFISGYNEQFFGPGTRLTVL.

The chain combines TRBV2 with TRBJ2-3; the D call may be TRBD1 or TRBD2 (5 bases each). CDR3 length equals 14 residues. V lost 1 base to trimming and J lost 2 bases, with 7 bases between them. Germline V gene data show CDR1 as SNHLY and CDR2 as FYNNEI. The CDR3 sequence: CASSEEGTTDTQYF. The CDR3 nucleotides are TGTGCCAGCAGTGAAGAAGGGACCACAGATACGCAGTATTTT.